This T cell receptor beta chain was profiled in a study of blood T cell repertoires in COVID-19. The J segment lost 3 bases and the V segment lost 8 bases, leaving 6 bases of the junction unmatched. The CDR3 spans 13 residues. Looked up from germline, CDR1 is SNHLY and CDR2 is FYNNEI. Method: immunoSEQ multiplex PCR; TCRdb's copy keeps in-frame clones and lacks some. The sample comprises around 110,000 clones, roughly 88% of which are singletons, and approximately 6.8% rests with the top ten. The J gene is TRBJ2-5, the V gene TRBV2; 7 bases line up with TRBD2. Sequenced input: peripheral blood. This clonotype was sampled from a man aged 45-65 years with active or convalescent COVID-19. In nucleotides, the CDR3 is TGTGCCAGCGGGGGGGATCTGGAAGAGACCCAGTACTTC. Its protein is CASGGDLEETQYF.